This TCR beta chain was found in a study of regulatory and conventional T cells in RAG deficiency. Conventional CD4+ T cells were sorted from blood as CD25-low CD127-high cells. The germline CDR1 and CDR2 sequences are SQVTM and ANQGSEA. The trim removed 8 bases at V and 6 bases at J, leaving 12 bases unmatched. This CDR3 is 13 amino acids long. The data were produced by immunoSEQ multiplex PCR, yet TCRdb's version contains in-frame clones alone and is incomplete. The sample records roughly 45,000 clones, 70% to 90% being singletons. The same specimen was also included in a second study, on regulatory T cells. Turning to that study: Primers: 52 TRBV forward and 13 TRBJ reverse.

The source is a human donor in good health. The chain combines TRBV29-1 with TRBJ2-5; 7 nucleotides line up with TRBD1. Specimen: CD4+ effector T cells sorted from blood. In DNA form, the CDR3 reads TGCAGCCTGTGGGTAGGGGGCGGAAAGACCCAGTACTTC. Protein sequence: CSLWVGGGKTQYF. Using reference TRBV29-1 and TRBJ2-5 for the parts outside the CDR3, the full variable domain is SAVISQKPSRDICQRGTSLTIQCQVDSQVTMMFWYRQQPGQSLTLIATANQGSEATYESGFVIDKFPISRPNLTFSTLTVSNMSPEDSSIYLCSLWVGGGKTQYFGPGTRLLVL.